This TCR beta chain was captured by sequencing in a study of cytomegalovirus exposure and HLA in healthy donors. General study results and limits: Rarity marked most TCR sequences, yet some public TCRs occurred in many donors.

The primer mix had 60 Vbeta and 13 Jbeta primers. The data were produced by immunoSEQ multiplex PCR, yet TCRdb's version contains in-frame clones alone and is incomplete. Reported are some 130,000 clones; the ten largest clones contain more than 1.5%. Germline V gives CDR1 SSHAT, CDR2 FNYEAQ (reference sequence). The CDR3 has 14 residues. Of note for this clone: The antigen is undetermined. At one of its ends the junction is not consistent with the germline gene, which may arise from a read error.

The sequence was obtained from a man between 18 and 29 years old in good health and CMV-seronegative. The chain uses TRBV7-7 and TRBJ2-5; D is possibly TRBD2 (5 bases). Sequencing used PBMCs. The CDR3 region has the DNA TGTGCTAGCAGCTTAAGGGAGAGGGAAGAGACCCAGTACTTC. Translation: CASSLREREETQYF.